This T cell receptor (beta chain) was obtained from a study of technical replicates of blood from several donors. Trimming took 2 bases from V and 2 from J, leaving 13 bases between them. This CDR3 spans 15 amino acids. Germline lookup yields CDR1 KGHSH and CDR2 LQKENI. Some clones are missing from TCRdb's copy, which holds only in-frame ones; the method was immunoSEQ multiplex PCR. The table includes about 80,000 clones, around 97% detected once. The sequencing input was T cells isolated from PBMCs. The gene calls are TRBV18 and TRBJ2-7, with TRBD1 as a possible D gene (6 bases). The TCR originated in a human donor in good health. CDR3: CASSPGRTGTYEQYF. CDR3 bases: TGTGCCAGCTCACCAGGTCGTACAGGGACCTACGAGCAGTACTTC.